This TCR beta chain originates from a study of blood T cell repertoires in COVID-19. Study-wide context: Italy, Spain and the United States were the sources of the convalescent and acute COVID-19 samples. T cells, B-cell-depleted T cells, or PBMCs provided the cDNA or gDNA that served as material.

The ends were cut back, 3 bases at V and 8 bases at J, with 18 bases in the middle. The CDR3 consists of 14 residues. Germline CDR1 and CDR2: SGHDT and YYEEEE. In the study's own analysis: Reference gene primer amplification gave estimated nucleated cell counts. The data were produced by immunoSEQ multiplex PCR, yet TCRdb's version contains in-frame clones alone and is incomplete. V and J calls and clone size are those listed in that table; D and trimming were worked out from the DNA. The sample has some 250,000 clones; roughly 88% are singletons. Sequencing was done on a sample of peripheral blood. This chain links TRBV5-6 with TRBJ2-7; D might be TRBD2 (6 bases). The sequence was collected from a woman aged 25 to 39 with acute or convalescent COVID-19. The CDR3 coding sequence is TGTGCCAGCAGCTCGTTCCGGGACTTGCGGAAGCAGTACTTC. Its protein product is CASSSFRDLRKQYF. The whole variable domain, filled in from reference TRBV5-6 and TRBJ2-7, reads DAGVTQSPTHLIKTRGQQVTLRCSPKSGHDTVSWYQQALGQGPQFIFQYYEEEERQRGNFPDRFSGHQFPNYSSELNVNALLLGDSALYLCASSSFRDLRKQYFGPGTRLTVT.